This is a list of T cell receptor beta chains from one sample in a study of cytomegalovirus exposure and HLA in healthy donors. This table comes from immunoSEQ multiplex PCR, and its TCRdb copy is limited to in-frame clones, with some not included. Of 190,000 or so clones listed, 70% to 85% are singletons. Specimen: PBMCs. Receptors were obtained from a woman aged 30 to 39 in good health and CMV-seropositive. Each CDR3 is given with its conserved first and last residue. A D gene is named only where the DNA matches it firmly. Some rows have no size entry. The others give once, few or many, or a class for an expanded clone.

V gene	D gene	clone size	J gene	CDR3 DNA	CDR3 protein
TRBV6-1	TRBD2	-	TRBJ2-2	TGTGCCAGCAGTGATCAACTAGCGGGAGTTACCGGGGAGCTGTTTTTT	CASSDQLAGVTGELFF
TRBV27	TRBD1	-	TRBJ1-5	TGTGCCAGCAGCCCAGACAGGGGAAGCAATCAGCCCCAGCATTTT	CASSPDRGSNQPQHF
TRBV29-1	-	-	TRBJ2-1	TGCAGCGTTGAGAGCGGTACCTACAATGAGCAGTTCTTC	CSVESGTYNEQFF
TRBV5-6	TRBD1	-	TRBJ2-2	TGTGCCAGCAGCCCGATACACGGGACAGGGGGAATCACCGGGGAGCTGTTTTTT	CASSPIHGTGGITGELFF
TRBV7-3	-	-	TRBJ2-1	TGTGCCAGCAGCCTGCAGGGCGGTGAGCAGTTCTTC	CASSLQGGEQFF
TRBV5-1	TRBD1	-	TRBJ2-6	TGCGCCAGCAGCTCAAGGACAGGGGCCTCTGGGGCCAACGTCCTGACTTTC	CASSSRTGASGANVLTF
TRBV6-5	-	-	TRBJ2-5	TGTGCCAGCAGTTACTCCCGACAAGTAGAGACCCAGTACTTC	CASSYSRQVETQYF
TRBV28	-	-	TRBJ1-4	TGTGCCAGCAGCGCCGGGGACAATAATGAAAAACTGTTTTTT	CASSAGDNNEKLFF
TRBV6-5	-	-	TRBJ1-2	TGTGCCAGCAGCGATTCGGGACATATCGATGGCTACACCTTC	CASSDSGHIDGYTF
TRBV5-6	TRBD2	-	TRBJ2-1	TGTGCCAGCAGCTTGGCTAGCGGGGACAATGAGCAGTTCTTC	CASSLASGDNEQFF
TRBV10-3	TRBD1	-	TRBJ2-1	TGTGCCATCAGTCCGGGACAGGGGCTCCACAATGAGCAGTTCTTC	CAISPGQGLHNEQFF
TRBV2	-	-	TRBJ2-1	TGTGCCAGCAGTGAAATTCCAGGGAAGAATGAGCAGTTCTTC	CASSEIPGKNEQFF
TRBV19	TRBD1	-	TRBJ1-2	TGTGCCACCAGGACACCGGGACAGGGCGATTATGGCTACACCTTC	CATRTPGQGDYGYTF
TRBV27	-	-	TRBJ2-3	TGTGCCAGCAGTTTTCTCAGGGCAGATACGCAGTATTTT	CASSFLRADTQYF
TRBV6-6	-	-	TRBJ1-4	TGTGCCAGCAGTTACTCGAGGCAGGGAAATGAAAAACTGTTTTTT	CASSYSRQGNEKLFF
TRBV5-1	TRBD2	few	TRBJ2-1	TGCGCCAGCAGCCCGGGAGGACCAAACGGTGAGCAGTTCTTC	CASSPGGPNGEQFF
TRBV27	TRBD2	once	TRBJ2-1	TGTGCCAGCAGTTTAGGTCTAGCGGATGAGCAGTTCTTC	CASSLGLADEQFF
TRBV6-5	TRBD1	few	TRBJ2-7	TGTGCCAGCAGGGACAGGGGGCGAGAGCAGTACTTC	CASRDRGREQYF
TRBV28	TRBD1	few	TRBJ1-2	TGTGCCAGCAGTTCCCTAGGACAGGGGCCCTATGGCTACACCTTC	CASSSLGQGPYGYTF
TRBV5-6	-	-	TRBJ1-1	TGTGCCAGCAGCTTGGGATGGAGCTCTGAAGCTTTCTTT	CASSLGWSSEAFF
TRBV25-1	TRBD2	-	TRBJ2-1	TGTGCCAGCAGTGACAGGACTAGCGGGAGTGTCGGGAGAGTGTTCTTC	CASSDRTSGSVGRVFF
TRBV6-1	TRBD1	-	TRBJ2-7	TGTGCCAGCAGTGAAGTGGGACAGGTGGGAAACGAGCAGTACTTC	CASSEVGQVGNEQYF
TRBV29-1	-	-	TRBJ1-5	TGCAGCGTTGAAGAGGGAGATCAGCCCCAGCATTTT	CSVEEGDQPQHF
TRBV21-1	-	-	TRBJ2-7	TGTGCCAGCAGCATTATAAATAGACAGGGCTCCTACGAGCAGTACTTC	CASSIINRQGSYEQYF
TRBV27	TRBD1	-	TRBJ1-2	TGTGCCAGCAGTTTATCTCCCCGACAGGGGGCTGGCTACACCTTC	CASSLSPRQGAGYTF
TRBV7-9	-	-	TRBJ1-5	TGTGCCAGCAGCCCAACAGGGTTTAGCAATCAGCCCCAGCATTTT	CASSPTGFSNQPQHF
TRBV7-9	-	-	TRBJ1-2	TGTGCCAGCAGCTTATCAGGGTTTGGCTACACCTTC	CASSLSGFGYTF
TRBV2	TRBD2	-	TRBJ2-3	TGTGCCAGCAGTGCCCTAGCGGGACGCCTTAGCACAGATACGCAGTATTTT	CASSALAGRLSTDTQYF
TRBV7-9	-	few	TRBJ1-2	TGTGCCAGCAGCTCCAGCGCTAACTATGGCTACACCTTC	CASSSSANYGYTF